The entry below describes one T cell receptor beta chain. This entry comes from a study of T cell changes during pregnancy in multiple sclerosis. Sequenced by immunoSEQ multiplex PCR; TCRdb stores in-frame clones only, minus some. The data contain around 100,000 clones, around 92% of them singletons. The CDR3 has 13 amino acids. Germline CDR1 reads MNHEY; CDR2 reads SVGAGI. Trimming removed 7 bases from V and 4 bases from J; junction bases left unmatched: 5. The starting material was peripheral blood, obtained after pregnancy. V usage is TRBV6-5 and J usage is TRBJ2-5; TRBD2 agrees at 8 bases. This sequence was found in a female donor with multiple sclerosis, enrolled in a pregnancy study. The CDR3: CASKGLVGETQYF. CDR3 in DNA: TGTGCCAGCAAGGGACTAGTAGGAGAGACCCAGTACTTC.